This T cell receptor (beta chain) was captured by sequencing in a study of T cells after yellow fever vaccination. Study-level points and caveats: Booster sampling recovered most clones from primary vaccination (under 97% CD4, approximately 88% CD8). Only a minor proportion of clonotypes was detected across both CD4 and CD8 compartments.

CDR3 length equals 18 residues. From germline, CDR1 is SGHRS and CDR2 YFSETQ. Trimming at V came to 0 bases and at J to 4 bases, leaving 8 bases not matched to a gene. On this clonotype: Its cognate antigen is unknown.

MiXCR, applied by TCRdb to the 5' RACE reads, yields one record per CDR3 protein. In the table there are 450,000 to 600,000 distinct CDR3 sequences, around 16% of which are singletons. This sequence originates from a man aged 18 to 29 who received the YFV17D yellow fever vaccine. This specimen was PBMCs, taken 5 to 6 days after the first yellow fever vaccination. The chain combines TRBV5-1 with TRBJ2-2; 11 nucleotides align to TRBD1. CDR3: CASSLASGTGGSTGELFF. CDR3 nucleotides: TGCGCCAGCAGCTTGGCCTCTGGGACAGGGGGTAGCACCGGGGAGCTGTTTTTT.